Listed here are 10 T cell receptor beta chains from one sample, sequenced in a study of tumor-infiltrating lymphocytes in localized non-small cell lung cancer. The protocol was immunoSEQ multiplex PCR, while the TCRdb copy is restricted to in-frame clones and leaves out a portion. The profile shows about 10,000 clones, approximately 76% of them singletons. Sequenced sample: uninvolved lung tissue not adjacent to the tumor. All receptors come from a human donor with non-small cell lung cancer.

The genes are TRBV5-8 and TRBJ2-3; 13 nucleotides line up with TRBD2. The germline V gene encodes CDR1 SGHTS and CDR2 YDEGEE. With 4 bases clipped from V and 3 bases from J, the junction kept 5 bases outside the gene matches. The CDR3 has 16 amino acids. CDR3 in DNA: TGTGCCAGCAGCCCCGGGACTAGCGGGAATACAGATACGCAGTATTTT. Protein: CASSPGTSGNTDTQYF. Based on the CDR3 plus reference TRBV5-8 and TRBJ2-3, the full variable domain is EAGVTQSPTHLIKTRGQQATLRCSPISGHTSVYWYQQALGLGLQFLLWYDEGEERNRGNFPPRFSGRQFPNYSSELNVNALELEDSALYLCASSPGTSGNTDTQYFGPGTRLTVL.

The chain employs TRBV4-3 and TRBJ2-1; the match to TRBD2 covers 8 bases. The CDR3 runs to 18 residues. V was pared by 0 bases and J by 7 bases, with 14 bases of the junction left unmatched. Germline CDR1 is LGHNA and CDR2 is YSLEER. The CDR3 DNA reads as TGCGCCAGCAGCCAAGACTTCCGTAGCGGGGCATGGAGTAATGAGCAGTTCTTC. Translated, it gives CASSQDFRSGAWSNEQFF.

This sequence joins TRBV7-3 and TRBJ2-1; the D is unclear. V shed 5 bases and J shed 0 bases, with 17 bases lying between them. This CDR3 is built from 17 residues. The V gene's germline CDR1 is SGHTA and CDR2 FQGTGA. CDR3 coding DNA: TGTGCCAGCAGCGCCCGACCCTCGGGTTCCTCCTACAATGAGCAGTTCTTC. This translates into CASSARPSGSSYNEQFF.

This clone was seen only once. The V and J genes are TRBV6-1 and TRBJ1-5; no clear D gene. V gave up 11 bases and J gave up 1 base, with 18 bases separating them. The germline V gene encodes CDR1 MNHNS and CDR2 SASEGT. The CDR3 runs to 15 residues. The DNA for the CDR3 is TGTGCCTCACGACGCCGAGGTTCCAGCAATCAGCCCCAGCATTTT. Its protein is CASRRRGSSNQPQHF.

The rearrangement joins TRBV5-6 to TRBJ1-3, with D perhaps TRBD1 (5 bases). CDR1 is SGHDT and CDR2 is YYEEEE in the germline V gene. CDR3 length: 17 residues. The ends were cut back, 0 bases at V and 2 bases at J, with 15 bases in the middle. CDR3 coding DNA: TGTGCCAGCAGCTTGGGATTGGGGGGTAAGGCTGGAAACACCATATATTTT. It translates to CASSLGLGGKAGNTIYF.

This chain links TRBV15 with TRBJ1-1; D remains ambiguous. V was shortened by 1 base and J by 0 bases, with 9 bases between the two germline ends. In germline, CDR1 is LNHNV, CDR2 YYDKDF (reference sequence). This CDR3 has 15 residues. CDR3 sequence reads: CATSRARSMNTEAFF. The CDR3 DNA is TGTGCCACCAGCAGAGCCAGGAGCATGAACACTGAAGCTTTCTTT. Supplemented by reference TRBV15 and TRBJ1-1, the full variable domain reads DAMVIQNPRYQVTQFGKPVTLSCSQTLNHNVMYWYQQKSSQAPKLLFHYYDKDFNNEADTPDNFQSRRPNTSFCFLDIRSPGLGDTAMYLCATSRARSMNTEAFFGQGTRLTVV.

This chain joins TRBV28 and TRBJ2-7; 7 bases match TRBD1. Germline V lookup: CDR1 MDHEN, CDR2 SYDVKM. Trimming at V came to 4 bases and at J to 3 bases, leaving 6 bases not matched to a gene. The CDR3 contains 14 residues. The CDR3 DNA follows: TGTGCCAGCAGTTCCGGGACAGCATTCTACGAGCAGTACTTC. It encodes CASSSGTAFYEQYF.

The chain uses TRBV7-2 and TRBJ1-5, with TRBD1 matching over 7 bases. The CDR3 is 13 amino acids. The V gene end was trimmed by 5 bases and the J gene end by 7 bases; junction bases not matched to a gene: 5. Germline CDR1 is SGHTA and CDR2 is FQGNSA. The CDR3 bases are TGTGCCAGCAGCCAGGACAGGACACAGCCCCAGCATTTT. Protein product: CASSQDRTQPQHF.

V is TRBV13 and J is TRBJ2-5, with no clear D. Trimming took off 3 bases at V and 0 bases at J, with 5 bases between the two ends. This CDR3 region has 13 residues. Per germline, CDR1 PRHDT and CDR2 FYEKMQ (reference sequence). This chain's CDR3 is CASSLADQETQYF. Written as DNA, the CDR3 is TGTGCCAGCAGCTTGGCAGACCAAGAGACCCAGTACTTC.

The chain combines TRBV4-1 with TRBJ2-4; D is unresolved. Germline CDR1 reads MGHRA; CDR2 reads YSYEKL. The CDR3 sequence is 13 residues long. V was cut by 3 bases and J by 9 bases, with 12 bases left in between. The CDR3 DNA is TGCGCCAGCAGCCACGTAATATTTGGCATTCAGTACTTC. It yields the protein CASSHVIFGIQYF.